These 17 T cell receptor beta chains were all obtained from the same sample, sequenced in a study of shared clonotypes between healthy human individuals (dated by TCRdb to 2018 to 2021). Library preparation used the immunoSEQ multiplex PCR assay. In TCRdb, the immuneACCESS table is reduced to in-frame sequences with V and J assigned. These tables do not hold every clone; where another copy was compared, an unresolved V gene accounts for under half, and the others remain unexplained. The table for this sample lists some 510,000 clones; approximately 85% of them were counted only once. Around 13% of the sample is taken by the ten largest. The sample was PBMCs. The origin of the receptors is a woman in her thirties or forties in good health. Some clones in this sample may be carry-over from other donors' samples.

The CDR3 DNA reads as TGTGCCAGCAGCCTGGGACTAGCGGGATACGGTGAGCAGTTCTTC. It specifies CASSLGLAGYGEQFF. The rearrangement links TRBV7-9 to TRBJ2-1, with TRBD2 matching over 13 bases. Germline V CDR1 and CDR2: SEHNR, FQNEAQ (reference sequence). V shed 5 bases, J shed 9 bases, and the junction held 7 bases outside the gene matches. The CDR3 contains 15 residues.

The chain recombines TRBV15 with TRBJ2-7; 7 bases are shared with TRBD2. CDR3 length: 12 residues. V shed 0 bases, J shed 9 bases, and the junction held 2 bases outside the gene matches. The germline gives CDR1 LNHNV, CDR2 YYDKDF (reference sequence). The CDR3, as DNA: TGTGCCACCAGCAGAGATACGGGGGGGCAGTACTTC. Protein product: CATSRDTGGQYF.

The gene calls are TRBV7-2 and TRBJ2-3; D possibly corresponds to TRBD2 (6 bases). The CDR3 totals 15 residues. The V and J ends lost 5 bases and 7 bases respectively, with 19 bases between them. CDR1 and CDR2 from the germline V gene are SGHTA and FQGNSA. Here the CDR3 DNA reads TGTGCCAGCAGCCCGGGACTCACTGGGGTAAATACGCAGTATTTT. It yields the protein CASSPGLTGVNTQYF. The whole variable domain, remainder taken from reference TRBV7-2 and TRBJ2-3, is GAGVSQSPSNKVTEKGKDVELRCDPISGHTALYWYRQSLGQGLEFLIYFQGNSAPDKSGLPSDRFSAERTGGSVSTLTIQRTQQEDSAVYLCASSPGLTGVNTQYFGPGTRLTVL.

The genes are TRBV28 and TRBJ2-7, with 14 bases identical to TRBD2. This CDR3 is 15 amino acids long. J gave up 4 bases and V 6 bases, and 5 bases lay outside the gene matches. The germline CDR1 and CDR2 sequences are MDHEN and SYDVKM. The CDR3, as DNA: TGTGCCAGCAGGACGACTAGCGGGAGGGTTTACGAGCAGTACTTC. Its translation is CASRTTSGRVYEQYF.

The chain is built from TRBV7-2 and TRBJ1-1; D perhaps matches TRBD1 (6 bases). The CDR3 sequence is 17 residues long. Deletions cut 5 bases from V and 0 bases from J, with 19 bases between. CDR1 is SGHTA and CDR2 is FQGNSA in the germline V gene. The CDR3 DNA reads as TGTGCCAGCAGCAGCGGGACACACTGGCGGATGAACACTGAAGCTTTCTTT. Protein sequence: CASSSGTHWRMNTEAFF.

The V and J genes are TRBV7-8 and TRBJ1-1; the D is unclear. CDR3 size: 15 residues. The germline gives CDR1 SGHVS, CDR2 FQNEAQ. V lost 4 bases, J lost 5 bases, and 17 bases lay in between. CDR3 amino acids: CASSYVDGIGTEAFF. CDR3 bases: TGTGCCAGCAGCTATGTAGATGGTATCGGGACTGAAGCTTTCTTT.

This clone was detected a few times. J is TRBJ2-4 and V is TRBV7-9; D gene unclear. The CDR3 has 15 amino acids. Germline V gives CDR1 SEHNR, CDR2 FQNEAQ (reference sequence). With 5 bases removed from V and 8 bases from J, the gap between germline ends came to 19 bases. The CDR3 is CASSPKGASMDIQYF. The DNA for the CDR3 is TGTGCCAGCAGCCCCAAGGGCGCGAGTATGGACATTCAGTACTTC. The full variable domain, with the rest looked up from reference TRBV7-9 and TRBJ2-4, is DTGVSQNPRHKITKRGQNVTFRCDPISEHNRLYWYRQTLGQGPEFLTYFQNEAQLEKSRLLSDRFSAERPKGSFSTLEIQRTEQGDSAMYLCASSPKGASMDIQYFGAGTRLSVL.

The chain carries TRBV7-2 and TRBJ2-7; 10 positions match TRBD2. The trim removed 6 bases at V and 3 bases at J, leaving 5 bases unmatched. The CDR3 has 14 residues. Germline V gene lookup returns CDR1 SGHTA and CDR2 FQGNSA. CDR3 DNA sequence: TGTGCCAGCAGGTCAGGACTAGCGGACTACGAGCAGTACTTC. Protein product: CASRSGLADYEQYF.

The chain links TRBV5-1 to TRBJ2-5; TRBD1 matches at 9 bases. In germline, CDR1 is SGHRS, CDR2 YFSETQ. The V segment lost 7 bases and the J segment 4 bases; nucleotides outside the gene matches: 26. This CDR3 has 20 residues. In nucleotides, the CDR3 is TGCGCCAGCGCGCCCCCCCTGGGACAGGGCGGCTTTCAGGTCGTAGAGACCCAGTACTTC. It is translated as CASAPPLGQGGFQVVETQYF.

The chain couples TRBV18 to TRBJ2-1; D is perhaps TRBD1 (5 bases). CDR3 size: 13 residues. Trimming cost V 8 bases and J 6 bases, with 14 bases left between them. Germline V gives CDR1 KGHSH, CDR2 LQKENI. CDR3 nucleotides: TGTGCCAGCAAAGGGGAATCAGGCAATGAGCAGTTCTTC. This encodes CASKGESGNEQFF.

This sequence joins TRBV11-2 and TRBJ1-5; tentative D call: TRBD1 (5 bases). In germline, CDR1 is SGHAT, CDR2 FQNNGV. CDR3 length equals 17 residues. V was trimmed by 0 bases and J by 3 bases, leaving 15 bases between them. Here the CDR3 reads CASSLDYQGSDNQPQHF. CDR3 sequence (DNA): TGTGCCAGCAGCTTAGATTACCAGGGATCCGACAATCAGCCCCAGCATTTT.

V is TRBV28 and J is TRBJ1-3, with D possibly matching TRBD1 (6 bases). The V gene lost 6 bases and the J gene lost 2 bases, with 11 bases spanning the gap. The germline CDR1 and CDR2 sequences are MDHEN and SYDVKM. The CDR3 length is 14 residues. CDR3 in amino acids: CASREGHPGNTIYF. DNA for the CDR3: TGTGCCAGCAGGGAGGGACACCCTGGAAACACCATATATTTT. Drawing the rest from reference TRBV28 and TRBJ1-3, the complete variable domain is DVKVTQSSRYLVKRTGEKVFLECVQDMDHENMFWYRQDPGLGLRLIYFSYDVKMKEKGDIPEGYSVSREKKERFSLILESASTNQTSMYLCASREGHPGNTIYFGEGSWLTVV.

The rearrangement uses TRBV5-1 and TRBJ2-1, with 10 bases that match TRBD2. The V gene end was trimmed by 3 bases and the J gene end by 15 bases; junction bases not matched to a gene: 15. The germline V gene encodes CDR1 SGHRS and CDR2 YFSETQ. The CDR3 covers 15 residues. The CDR3 DNA reads as TGCGCCAGCAGCTCCGGACTAGCGGCCAACCCTCCCAGGTTCTTC. Amino acids: CASSSGLAANPPRFF.

This chain links TRBV6-1 with TRBJ1-1; D perhaps matches TRBD1 (5 bases). CDR3 length equals 15 residues. CDR1 and CDR2 (germline): MNHNS, SASEGT. Trimming took off 0 bases at V and 4 bases at J, with 12 bases between the two ends. The chain's CDR3 is CASSEAVGRGTEAFF. The DNA of the CDR3 is TGTGCCAGCAGTGAAGCGGTCGGGAGGGGCACTGAAGCTTTCTTT.

The V gene is TRBV19, the J gene TRBJ2-6; unclear D gene. The V and J ends lost 5 bases and 0 bases respectively, with 14 bases between them. Germline CDR1 reads LNHDA; CDR2 reads SQIVND (reference sequence). This CDR3 has 17 residues. CDR3 in DNA: TGTGCCAGTAGTGGACGGGCCAGCAACTCTGGGGCCAACGTCCTGACTTTC. Translation gives CASSGRASNSGANVLTF. The variable domain in full, completed from reference TRBV19 and TRBJ2-6, reads DGGITQSPKYLFRKEGQNVTLSCEQNLNHDAMYWYRQDPGQGLRLIYYSQIVNDFQKGDIAEGYSVSREKKESFPLTVTSAQKNPTAFYLCASSGRASNSGANVLTFGAGSRLTVL.

This sequence joins TRBV7-2 and TRBJ2-5, with 8 bases aligning to TRBD2. Germline lookup yields CDR1 SGHTA and CDR2 FQGNSA. CDR3 length equals 15 residues. V gave up 4 bases and J gave up 1 base; unmatched junction bases: 5. CDR3 DNA: TGTGCCAGCAGCTCTACTAGCGGAACCCAAGAGACCCAGTACTTC. The encoded protein is CASSSTSGTQETQYF.

To note about this clone: The likely explanation is a read error, given a far larger clone one base away. The J gene is TRBJ2-7, the V gene TRBV2; D might be TRBD1 or TRBD2, each matching 6 bases. V lost 8 bases and J lost 4, with 18 bases in between. Germline-derived CDR1 and CDR2 are SNHLY and FYNNEI. The CDR3 length is 14 residues. The CDR3 coding sequence is TGTGCCAGCGCCCTCTACGGGGGCCAATACGAGCAGTACTTC. The encoded protein is CASALYGGQYEQYF.